The clone carrying this T cell receptor beta chain has just a few counts. Its antigen is as yet unknown. Constant-segment primers were used for 5'RACE, and the resulting TCR alpha and TCR beta cDNA libraries carried sample barcodes and UMIs. Via MiXCR, TCRdb re-called the 5' RACE reads, giving one row per CDR3 protein. The repertoire holds a few hundred thousand distinct CDR3 sequences, with more than 8% as singletons. This specimen belongs to a study of T-cell memory formation after mild COVID-19. The CDR3 covers 15 residues. The germline V gene has CDR1 MNHEY and CDR2 SMNVEV (reference sequence). Germline trimming cut 5 bases from V and 9 bases from J; bases unmatched to any gene: 10. Whole-study findings and limits: Second-wave clones with a day 37 peak had unconfirmed SARS-CoV-2 specificity.

This clonotype was obtained from a man younger than 35 who had mild COVID-19 (a few samples of this study predate the infection). Cell type and time point are not known. Sequenced input: PBMCs or a T cell subset sorted from them (not recorded which). The chain combines TRBV27 with TRBJ1-6; TRBD1 matches at 7 bases. The CDR3 coding sequence is TGTGCCAGCAGTCTAAGAGGGACAGTTAGTTCACCCCTCCACTTT. It is translated as CASSLRGTVSSPLHF.